Below, one TCR beta chain is given with its context. What it binds is unknown. This specimen comes from a study of cytomegalovirus exposure and HLA in healthy donors. Trimming left V 3 bases short and J 0 bases short, with 12 bases between. CDR1 and CDR2 from the germline V gene are SGHTA and FQGNSA. The CDR3 contains 16 residues. Vbeta (60) and Jbeta (13) primers were used in the PCR. Clones were sequenced by immunoSEQ multiplex PCR, and TCRdb holds only the in-frame ones, with some missing. This table has about 140,000 clones, roughly 90% appearing once. Whole-study results and caveats: Versus the roughly 640-donor mean, an Asian-associated ancestry cluster reportedly showed fewer N-insertions in a later analysis. While the bulk of TCR sequences proved rare, some public TCRs turned up in many donors.

The sequenced sample was PBMCs. This clonotype was obtained from a woman aged 40 to 49 in good health and CMV-seronegative. The J gene is TRBJ1-3, the V gene TRBV7-2, with D unclear. The CDR3 DNA follows: TGTGCCAGCAGCTTCGGTGCGGGAGTCTCTGGAAACACCATATATTTT. Its protein product is CASSFGAGVSGNTIYF.